These T cell receptor beta chains were read from a single sample in a study of identical twins. TCRdb used MiXCR to reprocess the 5' RACE reads, holding one entry per CDR3 protein. The sample lists about 520,000 distinct CDR3 sequences, roughly a fifth occurring once. These same records also appear under a second study, on T cells expressing NK-cell markers.

The sample was CD4+ T cells sorted from blood. All receptors derive from a woman aged 18-35 years in good health. Each CDR3 is given with its conserved first and last residue. The D gene is left open where the match is weak. Clone size appears in some rows only: once, few, many, or a class for an expanded clone.

>TRBJ2-1|few|TRBV29-1|TRBD2
TGCAGCGCCGAGCTAGCGGGGTTCTACAATGAGCAGTTCTTC
CSAELAGFYNEQFF
>TRBJ1-2|-|TRBV12-3/TRBV12-4|-
TGTGCCAGCAGTTACCGGACAGTCGCTAGTGGCTACACCTTC
CASSYRTVASGYTF
>TRBJ2-7|many|TRBV7-6|-
TGTGCCAGCAGCCCAGACAGCGCAAAAGTCTACGAGCAGTACTTC
CASSPDSAKVYEQYF
>TRBJ1-5|many|TRBV6-1|-
TGTGCCAGCAGACGGACGCGGGCGCATCAGCCCCAGCATTTT
CASRRTRAHQPQHF
>TRBJ1-2|many|TRBV6-5|-
TGTGCCAGTCGACAGAACTATGGCTACACCTTC
CASRQNYGYTF
>TRBJ2-1|few|TRBV12-3/TRBV12-4|TRBD2
TGTGCCAGCAGCCCCCCTCCTGGACTAGCGGGAGACCCTCCCGACAATGAGCAGTTCTTC
CASSPPPGLAGDPPDNEQFF
>TRBJ1-2|-|TRBV15|TRBD1
TGTGCCACCAGTCGTCCATACAGGGGGAGAGACTATGGCTACACCTTC
CATSRPYRGRDYGYTF
>TRBJ2-2|few|TRBV29-1|-
TGCAGCGTTCGAGCTCGACAGTCGAACACCGGGGAGCTGTTTTTT
CSVRARQSNTGELFF
>TRBJ2-7|-|TRBV9|-
TGTGCCAGCAGCCCACACAGGAGATTATCCTACGAGCAGTACTTC
CASSPHRRLSYEQYF
>TRBJ1-2|-|TRBV3-1|-
TGTGCCAGCAGCACCCAGGGCGCTACTAACTATGGCTACACCTTC
CASSTQGATNYGYTF
>TRBJ2-1|many|TRBV3-1|-
TGTGCCAGCAGCCCCACCCTGGACTCTCCCAGTGGGTTCTTC
CASSPTLDSPSGFF